The 9 T cell receptor beta chains below come from one sample, sequenced in a study of T cell responses to AZD1222 COVID-19 vaccine. The assay was immunoSEQ multiplex PCR, and TCRdb's table has in-frame clones only and misses some. The sample has 120,000 or so clones; 92% are singletons. The specimen comprised peripheral blood, sampled on day 0 of AZD1222 vaccination. The receptor source for this set is an adult in good health.

This chain connects TRBV7-2 to TRBJ1-6; tentatively, D is TRBD1 (5 bases). V lost 5 bases, J lost 5 bases, and 13 bases lay in between. Looked up from germline, CDR1 is SGHTA and CDR2 is FQGNSA. The CDR3 extends over 15 amino acids. DNA for the CDR3: TGTGCCAGCAGCCAACTTCGGGGGGATAATTCACCCCTCCACTTT. It translates to CASSQLRGDNSPLHF.

The V and J genes are TRBV6-1 and TRBJ2-7; TRBD1 aligns across 8 bases. Trimming took 0 bases from V and 7 from J; bases not matched to a gene: 8. The CDR3 loop spans 15 amino acids. CDR1 is MNHNS and CDR2 is SASEGT in the germline V gene. Here the CDR3 DNA reads TGTGCCAGCAGTGAAGCGCTTCAGGGGGCGAAAGAGCAGTACTTC. It translates to CASSEALQGAKEQYF.

The J gene is TRBJ1-2, the V gene TRBV4-2; 7 bases agree with TRBD1. Germline V gene lookup returns CDR1 LGHNA and CDR2 YNFKEQ. This CDR3 spans 15 amino acids. The ends lost 0 bases at V and 4 bases at J; junction bases unmatched: 5. CDR3 sequence reads: CASSQEEDRVYGYTF. The CDR3, as DNA: TGTGCCAGCAGCCAAGAAGAAGACAGGGTCTATGGCTACACCTTC.

The chain employs TRBV11-2 and TRBJ2-7; D perhaps matches TRBD1 (6 bases). Trimming pared 1 base from V and 2 bases from J, leaving 9 bases between. Germline CDR1 SGHAT, CDR2 FQNNGV. This CDR3 comprises 14 residues. As DNA, the CDR3 is TGTGCCAGCAGCTTAGTAGGGGGTGCCTACGAGCAGTACTTC. Translated: CASSLVGGAYEQYF.

The chain combines TRBV28 with TRBJ1-1; no firm D call. V was clipped by 3 bases and J by 7 bases, with 6 bases between them. CDR3 length: 11 amino acids. Germline assignment: CDR1 MDHEN and CDR2 SYDVKM. The chain's CDR3 is CASSFRLEAFF. The CDR3 DNA follows: TGTGCCAGCAGTTTCCGGCTTGAAGCTTTCTTT.

The chain is built from TRBV7-2 and TRBJ2-7; TRBD2 matches at 11 bases. CDR3 size: 15 residues. The V and J ends lost 6 bases and 10 bases, in that order; junction bases with no gene match: 14. Germline V gene lookup returns CDR1 SGHTA and CDR2 FQGNSA. This CDR3 is CASRQSGTSGAEQYF. The CDR3 DNA is TGTGCCAGCAGACAATCCGGGACTAGCGGAGCAGAACAGTACTTC.

The CDR3 region is CAWDEGNYGYTF. The CDR3 DNA reads TGTGCCTGGGATGAGGGCAACTATGGCTACACCTTC. The chain joins TRBV30 to TRBJ1-2; D is ambiguous. CDR1 and CDR2 (germline): GTSNPN, SVGIG (reference sequence). The V gene lost 5 bases and the J gene lost 2 bases, with 9 bases spanning the gap. CDR3 size: 12 residues.

The chain joins TRBV12-3 or TRBV12-4 to TRBJ1-1, with TRBD1 as a possible D gene (5 bases). CDR3 length equals 13 residues. Trimming stripped 4 bases from V and 1 base from J, with 7 bases between. CDR3 region: CASSYRRNTEAFF. CDR3 in DNA: TGTGCCAGCAGTTACAGGAGGAACACTGAAGCTTTCTTT.

The rearrangement uses TRBV19 and TRBJ1-5; D is unclear. The germline V gene encodes CDR1 LNHDA and CDR2 SQIVND (reference sequence). V lost 5 bases to trimming and J lost 5 bases, with 13 bases between them. This CDR3 comprises 14 residues. This CDR3 reads CASSWVSADQPQHF. The DNA for the CDR3 is TGTGCCAGTAGTTGGGTAAGCGCAGATCAGCCCCAGCATTTT.